This entry is about one T cell receptor beta chain. Its antigen is undetermined. Profiled with immunoSEQ multiplex PCR; TCRdb holds only in-frame clones, not every one. The table lists 100,000 to 150,000 clones, about nine tenths of them singletons, with roughly 0.85% in the top ten. The data derive from a study of OX40 agonist ivuxolimab in advanced cancers. Overall study context: Ivuxolimab, which patients received intravenously every 2 weeks, was dosed at 0.01 to 10 mg/kg. Antecedent anti-PD-1, anti-PD-L1 or anti-CTLA-4 therapy was permissible, with approximately 44% having received some.

Regarding the study as a whole: Clonal expansion in partial responders at 0.1-3.0 mg/kg ranked among the lowest.

The sample was CD4+ or CD8+ T cells sorted from blood, taken in a trial of the OX40 agonist ivuxolimab. The receptor was derived from an adult with an advanced solid tumor such as melanoma, head and neck, liver or kidney cancer.

CDR3 region: CASSLRLAGGGTGELFF. The CDR3 nucleotides are TGTGCCAGCAGTTTAAGGCTAGCGGGAGGGGGTACCGGGGAGCTGTTTTTT. This rearrangement joins TRBV27 to TRBJ2-2, with TRBD2 matching over 12 bases. The CDR3 is 17 amino acids. Germline V gene sequence: CDR1 MNHEY, CDR2 SMNVEV (reference sequence). V lost 2 bases to trimming and J lost 5 bases; unmatched junction nucleotides: 6.